This T cell receptor (beta chain) was observed in a study of cytomegalovirus exposure and HLA in healthy donors. This CDR3 has 13 residues. CDR1 is SGHRS and CDR2 is YFSETQ in the germline V gene. The V end lost 4 bases, the J end lost 5 bases, and 12 bases lay between the germline ends. Libraries were prepared by immunoSEQ multiplex PCR; TCRdb keeps only in-frame clonotypes and omits some of them. The table lists 150,000 to 200,000 clones, roughly 77% of them singletons, with roughly 1.2% in the top ten. Sequencing input: PBMCs. The rearrangement links TRBV5-1 to TRBJ2-5, with no clear D. The sequence came from a woman between 25 and 40 years old in good health and CMV-seronegative. The CDR3 is CASSRYPTETQYF. For the CDR3, the DNA is TGCGCCAGCAGCCGCTACCCTACGGAGACCCAGTACTTC. Full variable domain (missing parts from reference TRBV5-1 and TRBJ2-5): KAGVTQTPRYLIKTRGQQVTLSCSPISGHRSVSWYQQTPGQGLQFLFEYFSETQRNKGNFPGRFSGRQFSNSRSEMNVSTLELGDSALYLCASSRYPTETQYFGPGTRLLVL.